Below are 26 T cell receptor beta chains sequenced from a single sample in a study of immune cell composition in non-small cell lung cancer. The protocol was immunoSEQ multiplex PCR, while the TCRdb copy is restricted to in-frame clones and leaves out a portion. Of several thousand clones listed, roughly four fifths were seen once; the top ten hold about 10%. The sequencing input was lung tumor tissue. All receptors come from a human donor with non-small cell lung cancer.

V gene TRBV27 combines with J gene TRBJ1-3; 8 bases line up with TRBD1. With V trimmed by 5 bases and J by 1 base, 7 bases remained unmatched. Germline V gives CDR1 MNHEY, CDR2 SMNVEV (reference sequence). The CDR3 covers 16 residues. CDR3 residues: CASSPGTGWSGNTIYF. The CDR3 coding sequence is TGTGCCAGCAGTCCGGGGACAGGTTGGTCTGGAAACACCATATATTTT.

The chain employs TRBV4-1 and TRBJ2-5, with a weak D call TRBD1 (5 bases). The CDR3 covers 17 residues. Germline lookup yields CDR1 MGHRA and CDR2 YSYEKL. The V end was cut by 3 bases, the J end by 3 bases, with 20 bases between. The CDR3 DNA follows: TGCGCCAGCAGCCACCCGCGTTCAGGTGGACACGAAGAGACCCAGTACTTC. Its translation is CASSHPRSGGHEETQYF.

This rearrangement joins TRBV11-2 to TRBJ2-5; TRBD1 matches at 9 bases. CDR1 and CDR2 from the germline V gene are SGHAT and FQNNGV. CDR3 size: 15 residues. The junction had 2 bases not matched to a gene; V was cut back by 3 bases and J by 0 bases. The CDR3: CASSLGDRDQETQYF. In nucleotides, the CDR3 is TGTGCCAGCAGCTTGGGGGACAGGGACCAAGAGACCCAGTACTTC.

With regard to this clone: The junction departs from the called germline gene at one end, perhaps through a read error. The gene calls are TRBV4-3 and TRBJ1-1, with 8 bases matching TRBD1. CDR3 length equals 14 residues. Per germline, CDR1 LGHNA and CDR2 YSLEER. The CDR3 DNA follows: TGCGCCAGCAGTCAAGCAGGGGGCTTTACTGAAGCTTTCTTT. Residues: CASSQAGGFTEAFF.

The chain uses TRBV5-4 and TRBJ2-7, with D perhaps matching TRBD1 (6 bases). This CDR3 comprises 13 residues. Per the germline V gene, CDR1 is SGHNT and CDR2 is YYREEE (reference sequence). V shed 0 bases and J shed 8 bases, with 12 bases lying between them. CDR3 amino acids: CASSLGDRSQQYF. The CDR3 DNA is TGTGCCAGCAGCTTGGGAGACAGGTCGCAGCAGTACTTC.

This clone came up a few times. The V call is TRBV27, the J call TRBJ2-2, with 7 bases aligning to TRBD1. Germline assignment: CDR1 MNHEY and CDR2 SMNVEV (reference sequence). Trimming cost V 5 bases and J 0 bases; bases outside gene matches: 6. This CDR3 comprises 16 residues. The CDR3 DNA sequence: TGTGCCAGCAGTCCCCGACAGGGCCCGAACACCGGGGAGCTGTTTTTT. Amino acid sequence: CASSPRQGPNTGELFF.

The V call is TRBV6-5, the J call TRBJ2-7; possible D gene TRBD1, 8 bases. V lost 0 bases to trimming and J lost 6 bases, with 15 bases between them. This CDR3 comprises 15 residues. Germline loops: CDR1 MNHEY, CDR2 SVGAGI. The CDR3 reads CASSYSTGGGSEQYF. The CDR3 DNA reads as TGTGCCAGCAGTTACTCTACAGGGGGGGGGTCCGAGCAGTACTTC.

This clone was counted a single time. CDR3 coding DNA: TGTGCCAGCAGTTTACAAGCGGGACTCAACAATGAGCAGTTCTTC. As protein: CASSLQAGLNNEQFF. V usage is TRBV27 and J usage is TRBJ2-1, with 7 bases fitting TRBD2. Trimming removed 2 bases from V and 5 bases from J; junction bases left unmatched: 6. Germline CDR1 is MNHEY and CDR2 is SMNVEV (reference sequence). The CDR3 spans 15 residues.

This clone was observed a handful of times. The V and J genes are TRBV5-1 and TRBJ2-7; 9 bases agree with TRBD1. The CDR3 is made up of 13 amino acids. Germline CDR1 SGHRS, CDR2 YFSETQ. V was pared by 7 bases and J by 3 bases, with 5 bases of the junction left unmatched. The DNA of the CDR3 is TGCGCCAGCGGGCGGACAGGGGTCTACGAGCAGTACTTC. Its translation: CASGRTGVYEQYF. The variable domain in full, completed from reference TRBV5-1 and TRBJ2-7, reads KAGVTQTPRYLIKTRGQQVTLSCSPISGHRSVSWYQQTPGQGLQFLFEYFSETQRNKGNFPGRFSGRQFSNSRSEMNVSTLELGDSALYLCASGRTGVYEQYFGPGTRLTVT.

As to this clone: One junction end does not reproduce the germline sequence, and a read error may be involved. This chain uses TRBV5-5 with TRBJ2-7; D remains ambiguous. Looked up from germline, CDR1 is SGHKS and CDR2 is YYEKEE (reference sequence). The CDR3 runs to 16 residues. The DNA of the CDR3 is TGCGCCAGCAGCCAAGAGATATTCCCAAGCTCCTACGAGCAGTACTTC. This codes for CASSQEIFPSSYEQYF.

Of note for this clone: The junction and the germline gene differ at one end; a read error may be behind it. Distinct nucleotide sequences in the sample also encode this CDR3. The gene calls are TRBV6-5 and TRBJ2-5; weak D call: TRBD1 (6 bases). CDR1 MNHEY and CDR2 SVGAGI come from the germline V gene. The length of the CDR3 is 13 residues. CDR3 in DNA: TGTGCTAGCAGTCGGACAGTCCAAGAGACCCAGTACTTC. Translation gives CASSRTVQETQYF.

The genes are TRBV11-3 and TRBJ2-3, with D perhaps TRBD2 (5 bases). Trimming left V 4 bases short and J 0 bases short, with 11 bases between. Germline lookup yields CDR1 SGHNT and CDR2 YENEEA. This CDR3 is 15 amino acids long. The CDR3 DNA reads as TGTGCCAGCAGCTCCGGGGTCAGCAGCACAGATACGCAGTATTTT. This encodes CASSSGVSSTDTQYF.

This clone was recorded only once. CDR3 bases: TGTGCCAGCAGCATAGTACCGGGACTAGCGGACTCCTTGGGCGAGCAGTACTTC. Translating gives CASSIVPGLADSLGEQYF. This chain uses TRBV5-4 with TRBJ2-7; TRBD2 matches at 11 bases. V lost 4 bases, J lost 6 bases, and 18 bases stayed unmatched. The CDR3 length is 18 residues. Per germline, CDR1 SGHNT and CDR2 YYREEE (reference sequence).

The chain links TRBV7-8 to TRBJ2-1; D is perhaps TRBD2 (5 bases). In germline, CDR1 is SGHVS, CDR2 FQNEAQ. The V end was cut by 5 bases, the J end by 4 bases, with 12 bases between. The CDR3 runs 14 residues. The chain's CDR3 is CASSPLRGYNEQFF. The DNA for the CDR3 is TGTGCCAGCAGCCCCCTGCGCGGGTACAATGAGCAGTTCTTC.

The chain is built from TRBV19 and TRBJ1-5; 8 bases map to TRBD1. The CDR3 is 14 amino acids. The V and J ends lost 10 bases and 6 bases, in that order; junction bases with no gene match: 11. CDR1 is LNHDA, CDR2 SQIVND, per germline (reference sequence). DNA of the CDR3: TGTGCCACTACGGCCGGGACAGGTCCTCAGCCCCAGCATTTT. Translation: CATTAGTGPQPQHF.

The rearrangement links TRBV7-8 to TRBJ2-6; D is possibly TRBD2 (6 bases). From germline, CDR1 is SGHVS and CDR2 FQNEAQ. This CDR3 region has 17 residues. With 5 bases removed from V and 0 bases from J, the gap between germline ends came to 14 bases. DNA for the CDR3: TGTGCCAGCAGCCCGGGGGTTGGGGGCTCTGGGGCCAACGTCCTGACTTTC. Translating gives CASSPGVGGSGANVLTF.

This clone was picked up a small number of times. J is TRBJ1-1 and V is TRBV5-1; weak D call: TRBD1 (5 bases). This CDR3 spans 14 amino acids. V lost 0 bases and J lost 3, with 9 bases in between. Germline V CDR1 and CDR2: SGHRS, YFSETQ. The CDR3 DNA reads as TGCGCCAGCAGCTTGGCCGGGGGTTACACTGAAGCTTTCTTT. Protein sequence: CASSLAGGYTEAFF.

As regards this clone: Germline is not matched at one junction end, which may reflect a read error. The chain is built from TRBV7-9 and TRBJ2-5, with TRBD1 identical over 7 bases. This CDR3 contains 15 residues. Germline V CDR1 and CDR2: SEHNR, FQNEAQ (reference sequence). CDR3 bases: TGTGCCAGCAGCCTAGCCCAGGGGGTTGGGGAGACCCAGTACTTC. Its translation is CASSLAQGVGETQYF.

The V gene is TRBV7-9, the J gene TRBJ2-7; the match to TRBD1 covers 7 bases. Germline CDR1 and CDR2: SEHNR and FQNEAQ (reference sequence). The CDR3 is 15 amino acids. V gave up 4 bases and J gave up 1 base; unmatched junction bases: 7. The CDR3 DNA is TGTGCCAGCAGCTCAGACAGGGACATTTCCTACGAGCAGTACTTC. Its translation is CASSSDRDISYEQYF.

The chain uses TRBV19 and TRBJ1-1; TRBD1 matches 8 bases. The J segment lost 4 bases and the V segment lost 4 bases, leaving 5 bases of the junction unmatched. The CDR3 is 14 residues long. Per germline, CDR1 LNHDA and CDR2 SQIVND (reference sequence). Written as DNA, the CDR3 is TGTGCCAGTAGTAAATACAGGGGGACCACTGAAGCTTTCTTT. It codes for CASSKYRGTTEAFF.

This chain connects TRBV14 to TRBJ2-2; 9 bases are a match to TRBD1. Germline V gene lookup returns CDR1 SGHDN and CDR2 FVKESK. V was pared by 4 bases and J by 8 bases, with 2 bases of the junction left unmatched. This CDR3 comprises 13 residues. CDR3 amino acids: CASSRTGEGELFF. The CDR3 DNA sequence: TGTGCCAGCAGCCGGACAGGGGAAGGGGAGCTGTTTTTT.

CDR3 region: CASSQDPPQGRNQPQHF. The CDR3 nucleotides are TGCGCCAGCAGCCAAGATCCTCCCCAGGGCCGCAATCAGCCCCAGCATTTT. The chain recombines TRBV4-3 with TRBJ1-5; D is perhaps TRBD1 (5 bases). Germline-derived CDR1 and CDR2 are LGHNA and YSLEER. The CDR3 totals 17 residues. V lost 0 bases and J 2 bases, leaving 14 bases between the germline ends.

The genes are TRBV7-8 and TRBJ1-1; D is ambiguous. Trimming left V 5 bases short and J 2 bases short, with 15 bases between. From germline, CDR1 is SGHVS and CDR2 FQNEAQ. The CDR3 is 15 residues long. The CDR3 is CASSPNVGRNTEAFF. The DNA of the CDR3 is TGTGCCAGCAGCCCGAATGTGGGCAGAAACACTGAAGCTTTCTTT.

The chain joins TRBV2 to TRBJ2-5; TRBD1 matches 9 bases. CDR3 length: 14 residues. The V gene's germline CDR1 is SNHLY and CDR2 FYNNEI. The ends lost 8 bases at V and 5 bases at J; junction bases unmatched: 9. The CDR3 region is CASAGQGGLETQYF. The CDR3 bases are TGTGCCAGCGCGGGACAGGGAGGGTTGGAGACCCAGTACTTC.

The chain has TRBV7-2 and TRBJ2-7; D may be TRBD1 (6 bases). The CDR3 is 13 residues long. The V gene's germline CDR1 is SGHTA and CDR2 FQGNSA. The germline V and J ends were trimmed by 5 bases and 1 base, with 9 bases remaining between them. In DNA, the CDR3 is TGTGCCAGCAGCGCCGGACAGTCCTACGAGCAGTACTTC. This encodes CASSAGQSYEQYF.

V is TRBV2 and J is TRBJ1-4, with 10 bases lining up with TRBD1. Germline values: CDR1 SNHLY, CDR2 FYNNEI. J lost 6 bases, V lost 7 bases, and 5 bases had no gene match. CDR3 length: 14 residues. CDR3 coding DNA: TGTGCCAGCATGCTGGGACAGGGGTATGAAAAACTGTTTTTT. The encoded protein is CASMLGQGYEKLFF.